This T cell receptor beta chain is from a study of liver allograft versus peripheral blood T cells. Study at large: Graft-liver T cell receptor repertoires were compared against recipient peripheral blood repertoires.

TCRdb analysed the reads with MiXCR anew, one entry per CDR3 protein. The sample holds 13,000 or so distinct CDR3 sequences, 18% seen once. The sequence was collected from a human patient who had a liver transplant. Some T cells may be supplied by the graft donor.

Here the CDR3 reads CATRTSGRSPLRTDTQYF. Here the CDR3 DNA reads TGTGCCACTCGGACTAGCGGGAGATCCCCGCTCCGCACAGATACGCAGTATTTT. The rearrangement joins TRBV19 to TRBJ2-3; 13 nucleotides align to TRBD2. Germline V CDR1 and CDR2: LNHDA, SQIVND (reference sequence). V was pared by 10 bases and J by 1 base, with 14 bases of the junction left unmatched. The CDR3 totals 18 residues.